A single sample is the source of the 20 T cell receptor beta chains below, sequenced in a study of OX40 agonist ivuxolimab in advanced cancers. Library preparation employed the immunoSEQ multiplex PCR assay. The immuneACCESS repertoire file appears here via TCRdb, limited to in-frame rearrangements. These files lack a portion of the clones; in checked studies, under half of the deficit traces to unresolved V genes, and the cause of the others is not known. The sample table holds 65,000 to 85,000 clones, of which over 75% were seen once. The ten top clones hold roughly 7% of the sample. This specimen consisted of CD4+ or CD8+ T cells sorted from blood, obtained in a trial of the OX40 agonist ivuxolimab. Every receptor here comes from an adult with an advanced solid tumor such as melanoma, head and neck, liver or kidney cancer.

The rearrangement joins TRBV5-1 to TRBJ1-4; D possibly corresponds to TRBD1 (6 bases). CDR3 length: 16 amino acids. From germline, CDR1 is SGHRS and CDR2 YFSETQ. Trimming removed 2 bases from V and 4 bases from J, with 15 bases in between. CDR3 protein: CASSLTQGLNNEKLFF. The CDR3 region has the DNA TGCGCCAGCAGCTTAACACAGGGACTCAATAATGAAAAACTGTTTTTT.

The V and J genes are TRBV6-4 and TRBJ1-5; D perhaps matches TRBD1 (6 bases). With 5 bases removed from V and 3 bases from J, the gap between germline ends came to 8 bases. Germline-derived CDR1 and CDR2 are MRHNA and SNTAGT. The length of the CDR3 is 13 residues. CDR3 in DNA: TGTGCCAGCAGTCCGGGACACAATCAGCCCCAGCATTTT. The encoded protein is CASSPGHNQPQHF.

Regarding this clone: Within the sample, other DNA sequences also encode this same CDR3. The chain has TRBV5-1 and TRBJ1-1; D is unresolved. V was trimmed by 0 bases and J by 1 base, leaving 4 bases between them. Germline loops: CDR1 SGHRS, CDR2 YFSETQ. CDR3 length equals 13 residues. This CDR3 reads CASSLGGNTEAFF. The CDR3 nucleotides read TGCGCCAGCAGCTTGGGGGGGAACACTGAAGCTTTCTTT.

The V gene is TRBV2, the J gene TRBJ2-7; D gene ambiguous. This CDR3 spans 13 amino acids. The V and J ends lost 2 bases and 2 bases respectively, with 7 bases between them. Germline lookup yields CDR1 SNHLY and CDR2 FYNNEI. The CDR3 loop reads CASSEPGPYEQYF. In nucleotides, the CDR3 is TGTGCCAGCAGTGAACCAGGACCCTACGAGCAGTACTTC.

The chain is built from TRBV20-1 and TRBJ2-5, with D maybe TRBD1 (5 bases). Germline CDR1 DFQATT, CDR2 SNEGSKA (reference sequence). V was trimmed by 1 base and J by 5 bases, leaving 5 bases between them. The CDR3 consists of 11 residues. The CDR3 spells CSARAGETQYF. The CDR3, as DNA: TGCAGTGCTAGAGCAGGGGAGACCCAGTACTTC.

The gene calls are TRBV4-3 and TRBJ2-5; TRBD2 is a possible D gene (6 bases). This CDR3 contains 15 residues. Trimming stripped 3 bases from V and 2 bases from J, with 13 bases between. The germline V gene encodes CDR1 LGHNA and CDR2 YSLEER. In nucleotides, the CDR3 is TGCGCCAGCAGCCAGTCACTAGCAGAACAAGAGACCCAGTACTTC. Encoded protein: CASSQSLAEQETQYF.

The CDR3 region has the DNA TGTGCCAGCAGCTCTCCCTCCGGACAGACGAACACCGGGGAGCTGTTTTTT. It specifies CASSSPSGQTNTGELFF. The chain couples TRBV7-9 to TRBJ2-2, with a possible D match to TRBD1 (6 bases). Between the trimmed V and J ends, which lost 4 bases and 0 bases, there was a span of 15 bases. The CDR3 is 17 residues long. Germline V lookup: CDR1 SEHNR, CDR2 FQNEAQ (reference sequence).

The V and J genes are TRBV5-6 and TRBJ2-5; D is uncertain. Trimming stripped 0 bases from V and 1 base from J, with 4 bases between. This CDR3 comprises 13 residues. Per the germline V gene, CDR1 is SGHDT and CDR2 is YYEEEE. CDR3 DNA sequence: TGTGCCAGCAGCTTGGTTGGCCAAGAGACCCAGTACTTC. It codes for CASSLVGQETQYF.

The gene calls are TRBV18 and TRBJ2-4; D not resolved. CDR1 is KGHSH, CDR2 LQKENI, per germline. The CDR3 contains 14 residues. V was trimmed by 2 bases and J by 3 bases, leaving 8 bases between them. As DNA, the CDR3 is TGTGCCAGCTCACCATCTGTCAGCAAAAACATTCAGTACTTC. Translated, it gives CASSPSVSKNIQYF.

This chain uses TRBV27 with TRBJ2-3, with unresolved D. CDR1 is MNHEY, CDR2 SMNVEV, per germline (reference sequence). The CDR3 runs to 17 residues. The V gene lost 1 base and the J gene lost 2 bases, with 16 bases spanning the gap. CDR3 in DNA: TGTGCCAGCAGTTTATATCTGGAGACTTCTGACACAGATACGCAGTATTTT. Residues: CASSLYLETSDTDTQYF.

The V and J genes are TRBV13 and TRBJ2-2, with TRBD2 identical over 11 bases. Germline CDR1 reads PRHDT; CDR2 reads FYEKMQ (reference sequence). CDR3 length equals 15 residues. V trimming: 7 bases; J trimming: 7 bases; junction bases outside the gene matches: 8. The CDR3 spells CASIKTGTSGGELFF. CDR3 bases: TGTGCCAGCATCAAAACAGGGACTAGCGGCGGGGAGCTGTTTTTT.

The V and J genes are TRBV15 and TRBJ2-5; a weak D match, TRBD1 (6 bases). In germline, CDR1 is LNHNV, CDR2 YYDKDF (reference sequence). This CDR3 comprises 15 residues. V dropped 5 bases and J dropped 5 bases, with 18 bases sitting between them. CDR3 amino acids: CATSGAQGGAETQYF. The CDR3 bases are TGTGCCACCAGCGGAGCACAGGGTGGGGCGGAGACCCAGTACTTC.

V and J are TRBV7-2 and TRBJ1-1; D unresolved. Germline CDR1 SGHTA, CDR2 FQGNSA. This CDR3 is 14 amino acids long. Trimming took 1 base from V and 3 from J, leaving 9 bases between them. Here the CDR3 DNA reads TGTGCCAGCAGCTTAGGGTCCTGGGACACTGAAGCTTTCTTT. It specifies CASSLGSWDTEAFF.

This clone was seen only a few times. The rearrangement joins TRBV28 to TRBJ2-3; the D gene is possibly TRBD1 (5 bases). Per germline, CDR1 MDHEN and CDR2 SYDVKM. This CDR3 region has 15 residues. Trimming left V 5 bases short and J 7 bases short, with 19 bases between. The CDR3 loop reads CASSRQGTVGNTQYF. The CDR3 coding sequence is TGTGCCAGCAGTCGGCAGGGCACTGTCGGAAATACGCAGTATTTT. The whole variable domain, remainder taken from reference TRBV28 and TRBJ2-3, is DVKVTQSSRYLVKRTGEKVFLECVQDMDHENMFWYRQDPGLGLRLIYFSYDVKMKEKGDIPEGYSVSREKKERFSLILESASTNQTSMYLCASSRQGTVGNTQYFGPGTRLTVL.

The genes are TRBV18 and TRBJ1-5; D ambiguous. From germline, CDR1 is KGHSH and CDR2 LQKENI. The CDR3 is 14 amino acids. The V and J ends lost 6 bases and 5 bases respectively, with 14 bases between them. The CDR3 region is CASSPGRTYQPQHF. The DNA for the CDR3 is TGTGCCAGCTCCCCAGGACGGACGTATCAGCCCCAGCATTTT.

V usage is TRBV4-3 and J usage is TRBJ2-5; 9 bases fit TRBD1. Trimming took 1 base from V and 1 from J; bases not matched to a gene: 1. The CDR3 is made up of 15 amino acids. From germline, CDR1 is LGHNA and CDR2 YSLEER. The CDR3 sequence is CASSQGTGVQETQYF. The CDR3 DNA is TGCGCCAGCAGCCAAGGGACAGGGGTCCAAGAGACCCAGTACTTC.

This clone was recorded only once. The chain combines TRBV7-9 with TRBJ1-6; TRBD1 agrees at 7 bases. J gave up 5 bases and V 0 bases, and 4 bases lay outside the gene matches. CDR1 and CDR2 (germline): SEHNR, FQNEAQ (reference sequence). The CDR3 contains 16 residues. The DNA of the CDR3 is TGTGCCAGCAGCTTAGCGACAACAGGGGATAATTCACCCCTCCACTTT. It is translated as CASSLATTGDNSPLHF.

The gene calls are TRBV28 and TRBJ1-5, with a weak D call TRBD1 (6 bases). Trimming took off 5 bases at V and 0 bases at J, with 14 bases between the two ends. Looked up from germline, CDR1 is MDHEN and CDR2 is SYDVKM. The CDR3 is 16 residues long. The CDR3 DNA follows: TGTGCCAGCAGTCTGGCCCAGGGGTATAGCAATCAGCCCCAGCATTTT. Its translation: CASSLAQGYSNQPQHF.

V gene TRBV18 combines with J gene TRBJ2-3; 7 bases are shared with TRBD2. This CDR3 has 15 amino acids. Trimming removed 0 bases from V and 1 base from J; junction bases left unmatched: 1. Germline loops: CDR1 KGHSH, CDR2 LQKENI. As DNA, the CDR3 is TGTGCCAGCTCACCACCGGCGGGAGGCACAGATACGCAGTATTTT. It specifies CASSPPAGGTDTQYF.

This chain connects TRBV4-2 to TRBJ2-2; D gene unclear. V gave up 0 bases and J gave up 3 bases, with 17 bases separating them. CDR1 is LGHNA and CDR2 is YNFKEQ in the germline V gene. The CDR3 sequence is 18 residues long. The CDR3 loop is CASSQDRAIPSDTGELFF. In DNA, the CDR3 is TGTGCCAGCAGCCAAGATAGGGCCATACCATCGGACACCGGGGAGCTGTTTTTT.